Below are 21 T cell receptor beta chains sequenced from a single sample in a study of blood T cell repertoires in COVID-19. Clones were read by immunoSEQ multiplex PCR, and TCRdb kept only the in-frame ones, dropping some. The table records 30,000 to 45,000 clones, roughly 90% of them present only once. Sequencing used peripheral blood. These receptors were obtained from a human donor in a cohort sampled during active COVID-19.

The gene calls are TRBV9 and TRBJ2-1, with D possibly TRBD2 on 5 matching bases. V was trimmed by 4 bases and J by 5 bases, leaving 13 bases between them. This CDR3 region has 14 residues. Germline CDR1 and CDR2: SGDLS and YYNGEE. CDR3 sequence (DNA): TGTGCCAGCAGCCTCCGGGGAGATCACAATGAGCAGTTCTTC. Protein sequence: CASSLRGDHNEQFF.

The chain carries TRBV12-3 or TRBV12-4 and TRBJ1-2; 12 bases line up with TRBD1. Germline trimming cut 4 bases from V and 7 bases from J; bases unmatched to any gene: 1. The CDR3 runs 13 residues. This chain's CDR3 is CASSWDRGLGYTF. DNA for the CDR3: TGTGCCAGCAGTTGGGACAGGGGGCTTGGCTACACCTTC.

This sequence joins TRBV4-3 and TRBJ2-4; D not resolved. This CDR3 has 14 amino acids. Germline values: CDR1 LGHNA, CDR2 YSLEER. Trimming shortened V by 0 bases and J by 12 bases, and 15 bases separated the two germline ends. CDR3 in amino acids: CASSQEVTYQNQYF. CDR3 DNA sequence: TGCGCCAGCAGCCAAGAAGTGACATACCAGAATCAGTACTTC.

The chain recombines TRBV16 with TRBJ2-7, with TRBD1 matching 9 bases. CDR3 length equals 16 residues. The trim removed 2 bases at V and 7 bases at J, leaving 12 bases unmatched. Germline CDR1 is KGHSY and CDR2 is FQNENV. The CDR3 protein is CASSQPPGQGRREQYF. The CDR3 DNA reads TGTGCCAGCAGCCAACCGCCGGGACAGGGTCGCAGGGAGCAGTACTTC.

The chain recombines TRBV27 with TRBJ2-4, with TRBD1 as a possible D gene (5 bases). The CDR3 consists of 13 residues. The germline V gene encodes CDR1 MNHEY and CDR2 SMNVEV (reference sequence). Trimming left V 6 bases short and J 7 bases short, with 13 bases between. CDR3 region: CASSPRWGNIQYF. The CDR3 nucleotides read TGTGCCAGCAGCCCCCGGTGGGGCAACATTCAGTACTTC.

This clone was seen just once. The chain has TRBV18 and TRBJ2-2; D remains ambiguous. The ends were cut back, 3 bases at V and 7 bases at J, with 9 bases in the middle. Germline lookup yields CDR1 KGHSH and CDR2 LQKENI. The CDR3 contains 13 residues. In DNA, the CDR3 is TGTGCCAGCTCACCCTTTGAGATCGGGGAGCTGTTTTTT. Translating gives CASSPFEIGELFF. The full variable domain, in which reference TRBV18 and TRBJ2-2 provide the parts outside the CDR3, is NAGVMQNPRHLVRRRGQEARLRCSPMKGHSHVYWYRQLPEEGLKFMVYLQKENIIDESGMPKERFSAEFPKEGPSILRIQQVVRGDSAAYFCASSPFEIGELFFGEGSRLTVL.

V and J are TRBV6-4 and TRBJ2-2; 15 positions agree with TRBD2. This CDR3 is built from 15 residues. Germline values: CDR1 MRHNA, CDR2 SNTAGT. The junction had 3 bases not matched to a gene; V was cut back by 6 bases and J by 7 bases. In DNA form, the CDR3 reads TGTGCCAGCAGAGGGACTAGCGGGAGGAACGGGGAGCTGTTTTTT. Translating it yields CASRGTSGRNGELFF.

The chain links TRBV28 to TRBJ2-5, with 7 bases aligning to TRBD1. This CDR3 region has 16 residues. The ends lost 11 bases at V and 2 bases at J; junction bases unmatched: 17. Germline values: CDR1 MDHEN, CDR2 SYDVKM. Written as DNA, the CDR3 is TGTGCCGCCAAGACGACAACAGGGGACGTTCAAGAGACCCAGTACTTC. It encodes CAAKTTTGDVQETQYF.

The chain joins TRBV28 to TRBJ2-1, with 7 bases that match TRBD1. Germline values: CDR1 MDHEN, CDR2 SYDVKM. V shed 6 bases, J shed 8 bases, and the junction held 10 bases outside the gene matches. The CDR3 is 14 residues long. CDR3 protein: CASRGPRQGDEQFF. The CDR3, as DNA: TGTGCCAGCAGGGGTCCCCGACAGGGCGATGAGCAGTTCTTC.

This chain joins TRBV19 and TRBJ1-2, with 7 bases lining up with TRBD1. CDR3 length equals 16 residues. Germline trimming cut 1 base from V and 2 bases from J; bases unmatched to any gene: 7. Per the germline V gene, CDR1 is LNHDA and CDR2 is SQIVND (reference sequence). The CDR3 DNA is TGTGCCAGTAGTATAGGGCTGGACAGGCGAAACTATGGCTACACCTTC. Translated: CASSIGLDRRNYGYTF.

This clone has a handful of counts. V is TRBV6-6 and J is TRBJ1-4, with TRBD1 matching 10 bases. Germline CDR1 MNHNY, CDR2 SVGAGI (reference sequence). V was clipped by 6 bases and J by 8 bases; unmatched bases: 9. CDR3 size: 15 residues. The CDR3 loop is CASRRPGTGEEKLFF. CDR3 DNA: TGTGCCAGCAGGCGCCCCGGGACAGGGGAGGAAAAACTGTTTTTT.

The V call is TRBV27, the J call TRBJ2-1, with TRBD2 matching 12 bases. The V gene's germline CDR1 is MNHEY and CDR2 SMNVEV (reference sequence). V was clipped by 2 bases and J by 9 bases; unmatched bases: 11. This CDR3 has 17 residues. CDR3 in DNA: TGTGCCAGCAGTTTAACGGGACTAGCGGGCCCCGGAGGTGAGCAGTTCTTC. This translates into CASSLTGLAGPGGEQFF.

The V gene is TRBV7-2, the J gene TRBJ1-2; the match to TRBD1 covers 7 bases. The length of the CDR3 is 15 residues. V shed 0 bases, J shed 4 bases, and the junction held 5 bases outside the gene matches. Germline CDR1 and CDR2: SGHTA and FQGNSA. CDR3 amino acids: CASSLALGTAYGYTF. The DNA of the CDR3 is TGTGCCAGCAGCTTAGCGCTAGGGACAGCCTATGGCTACACCTTC.

The rearrangement uses TRBV4-1 and TRBJ2-7, with 12 bases aligning to TRBD1. This CDR3 spans 15 amino acids. V was pared by 1 base and J by 6 bases, with 4 bases of the junction left unmatched. Germline CDR1 MGHRA, CDR2 YSYEKL. In DNA, the CDR3 is TGCGCCAGCAGCCAAGCCGGGACAGGGGGCGTCGAGCAGTACTTC. This sequence encodes CASSQAGTGGVEQYF.

This clone was detected only once. The genes are TRBV7-9 and TRBJ1-3; TRBD1 matches at 9 bases. After removal of 1 base from V and 5 bases from J, the junction contained 12 bases not matched to a gene. This CDR3 region has 18 residues. CDR1 and CDR2 from the germline V gene are SEHNR and FQNEAQ (reference sequence). The DNA of the CDR3 is TGTGCCAGCAGCTTAGGGGGGCGGACAGGGGTTCAGCGAAACACCATATATTTT. It yields the protein CASSLGGRTGVQRNTIYF.

The genes are TRBV3-1 (or the pseudogene TRBV3-2) and TRBJ1-6; 8 positions agree with TRBD1. From germline, CDR1 is LGHDT and CDR2 YNNKEL (reference sequence). After removal of 4 bases from V and 5 bases from J, the junction contained 4 bases not matched to a gene. This CDR3 contains 15 residues. As DNA, the CDR3 is TGTGCCAGCAGCCCGACAGGGGTGGATAATTCACCCCTCCACTTT. As protein: CASSPTGVDNSPLHF.

The CDR3 is CASSVDGEGKRLVLGIDGYTF. CDR3 sequence (DNA): TGTGCCAGCAGCGTAGATGGGGAGGGGAAACGGTTGGTACTAGGGATTGATGGCTACACCTTC. This rearrangement joins TRBV9 to TRBJ1-2, with TRBD1 as a possible D gene (5 bases). The germline V gene encodes CDR1 SGDLS and CDR2 YYNGEE. The CDR3 length is 21 residues. V was shortened by 0 bases and J by 6 bases, with 33 bases between the two germline ends.

V and J are TRBV7-2 and TRBJ2-1, with TRBD2 matching over 13 bases. Trimming cost V 0 bases and J 8 bases; bases outside gene matches: 13. Germline V lookup: CDR1 SGHTA, CDR2 FQGNSA. CDR3 length: 19 residues. DNA for the CDR3: TGTGCCAGCAGCTTAGCGGGGGGACTAGCGGGAAAAAGGCTGGATGAGCAGTTCTTC. Translating it yields CASSLAGGLAGKRLDEQFF.

This chain uses TRBV27 with TRBJ2-5; 7 nucleotides agree with TRBD1. The CDR3 has 14 amino acids. With 2 bases clipped from V and 4 bases from J, the junction kept 4 bases outside the gene matches. Germline V lookup: CDR1 MNHEY, CDR2 SMNVEV (reference sequence). CDR3 region: CASSLTGVPETQYF. CDR3 bases: TGTGCCAGCAGTTTAACAGGGGTGCCAGAGACCCAGTACTTC.

The chain has TRBV7-9 and TRBJ2-1, with D possibly TRBD2 on 7 matching bases. V was pared by 5 bases and J by 2 bases, with 19 bases between. Germline CDR1 and CDR2: SEHNR and FQNEAQ (reference sequence). The CDR3 sequence is 17 residues long. The CDR3, as DNA: TGTGCCAGCAGCCGCTTCCGGGGGGCGAATACCTACAATGAGCAGTTCTTC. The encoded protein is CASSRFRGANTYNEQFF.

The rearrangement links TRBV5-1 to TRBJ2-3, with TRBD1 identical over 9 bases. The V gene end was trimmed by 6 bases and the J gene end by 1 base; junction bases not matched to a gene: 6. CDR1 is SGHRS, CDR2 YFSETQ, per germline. The CDR3 loop spans 15 amino acids. The CDR3 reads CASTRRDRGTDTQYF. The CDR3 bases are TGCGCCAGCACCCGTCGGGACAGGGGCACAGATACGCAGTATTTT.